This T cell receptor beta chain was recovered during a study of blood T cells in healthy people across ages. PCR was performed a second time for 7 to 11 cycles using a sample-barcoded 5' primer and a J-beta primer mix. One entry per CDR3 protein, called by TCRdb with MiXCR from the 5' RACE reads. Of hundreds of thousands of distinct CDR3 sequences in the sample, over 45% were seen once. In regard to this clonotype: The antigen is unknown.

All donors came from Russia, were Caucasian and healthy, and spanned ages roughly 6 to 95. Study findings and constraints: Naive T cell percentage showed a strong correlation with the diversity of TCR beta. Across the age range, TCR beta diversity per million T cells fell in a roughly linear way.

The CDR3 has 16 residues. Trimming removed 5 bases from V and 9 bases from J; junction bases left unmatched: 14. Germline CDR1 and CDR2: LGHNT and FRNRAP. The sequenced sample consisted of blood. The clonotype comes from a man aged 25-45 years in good health. The chain combines TRBV12-5 with TRBJ2-1; 9 bases are a match to TRBD1. The CDR3 spells CASGIAGTGTSSEQFF. The CDR3 bases are TGTGCTAGTGGTATAGCCGGGACAGGGACAAGCAGTGAGCAGTTCTTC.